The 2 T cell receptor beta chains in this list originate from one sample, sequenced in a study of T-cell memory formation after mild COVID-19. TCRdb processed the 5' RACE reads anew with MiXCR; each CDR3 protein has one entry. The sample carries roughly 600,000 distinct CDR3 sequences, approximately 19% recorded once. Source material: PBMCs or a T cell subset sorted from them (not recorded which). The receptors originated from an adult woman who had mild COVID-19 (a few samples of this study predate the infection). Cell type and time point are not known.

In its sample, this clonotype was seen a few times. The CDR3 DNA reads as TGCGCCAGCAGCCAAGAGAGACAGGGGGATGAAAAACTGTTTTTT. Residues: CASSQERQGDEKLFF. The chain carries TRBV4-1 and TRBJ1-4; TRBD1 matches 9 bases. After removal of 0 bases from V and 6 bases from J, the junction contained 2 bases not matched to a gene. This CDR3 spans 15 amino acids. Germline V CDR1 and CDR2: MGHRA, YSYEKL.

The chain is built from TRBV9 and TRBJ2-1; 8 bases are a match to TRBD2. V was pared by 8 bases and J by 4 bases, with 8 bases of the junction left unmatched. The germline CDR1 and CDR2 sequences are SGDLS and YYNGEE. The CDR3 has 14 residues. DNA for the CDR3: TGTGCCAGTGCCCCGGGAGGGTTGTACAATGAGCAGTTCTTC. Protein: CASAPGGLYNEQFF.